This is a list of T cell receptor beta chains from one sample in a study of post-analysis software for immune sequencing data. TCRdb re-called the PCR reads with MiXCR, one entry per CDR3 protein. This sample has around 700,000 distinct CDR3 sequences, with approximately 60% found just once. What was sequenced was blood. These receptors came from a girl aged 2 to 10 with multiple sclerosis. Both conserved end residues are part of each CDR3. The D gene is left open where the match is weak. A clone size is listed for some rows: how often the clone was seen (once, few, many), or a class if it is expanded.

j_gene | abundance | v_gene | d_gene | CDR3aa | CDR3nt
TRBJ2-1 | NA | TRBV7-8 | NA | CATDDEQFF | TGTGCCACCGATGATGAGCAGTTCTTC
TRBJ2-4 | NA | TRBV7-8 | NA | CASSLAGGFKNIQYF | TGTGCCAGCAGCTTGGCCGGAGGGTTCAAAAACATTCAGTACTTC
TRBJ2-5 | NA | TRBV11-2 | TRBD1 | CASSSDRGTQYF | TGTGCCAGCAGCTCGGACAGGGGAACCCAGTACTTC
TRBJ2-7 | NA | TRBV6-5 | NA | CASSYSAQGGNYEQYF | TGTGCCAGCAGTTACTCGGCCCAGGGGGGGAACTACGAGCAGTACTTC
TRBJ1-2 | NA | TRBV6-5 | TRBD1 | CASSFLSTGPPNYGYTF | TGTGCCAGCAGTTTCCTCTCGACAGGGCCCCCTAACTATGGCTACACCTTC
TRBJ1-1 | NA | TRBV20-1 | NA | CSAPRGSRITEAFF | TGCAGTGCCCCACGTGGGTCCCGGATCACTGAAGCTTTCTTT
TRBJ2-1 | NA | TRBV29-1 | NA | CSAPQGAGVYNEQFF | TGCAGCGCTCCCCAGGGGGCGGGGGTCTACAATGAGCAGTTCTTC
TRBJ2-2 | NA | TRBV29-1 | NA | CSVEGEDTGELFF | TGCAGCGTTGAAGGGGAGGACACCGGGGAGCTGTTTTTT
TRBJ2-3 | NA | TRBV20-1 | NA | CSARDPSEDTQYF | TGCAGTGCTAGAGACCCGTCGGAAGATACGCAGTATTTT
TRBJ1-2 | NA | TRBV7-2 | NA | CASSLSTGNGYTF | TGTGCCAGCAGCTTATCAACAGGGAATGGCTACACCTTC
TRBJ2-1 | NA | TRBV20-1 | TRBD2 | CSARGGRPYNEQFF | TGCAGTGCTAGGGGCGGGAGGCCCTACAATGAGCAGTTCTTC
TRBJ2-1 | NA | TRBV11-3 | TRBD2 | CASSPGAGGRNEQFF | TGTGCCAGCAGCCCGGGGGCGGGGGGGCGCAATGAGCAGTTCTTC
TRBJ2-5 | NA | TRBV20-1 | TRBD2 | CSALAGAEETQYF | TGCAGTGCCTTAGCGGGAGCGGAAGAGACCCAGTACTTC
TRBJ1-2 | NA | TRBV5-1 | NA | CASSPGQFTYGYTF | TGCGCCAGCAGCCCTGGACAGTTTACCTATGGCTACACCTTC
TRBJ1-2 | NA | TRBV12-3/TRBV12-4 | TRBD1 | CASSLTGDYTF | TGTGCCAGCAGTTTAACAGGGGATTACACCTTC
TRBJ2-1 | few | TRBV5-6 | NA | CASSRGYNEQFF | TGTGCCAGCAGTCGGGGATACAATGAGCAGTTCTTC
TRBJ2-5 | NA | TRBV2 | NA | CASSDGGQETQYF | TGTGCCAGCAGTGATGGGGGGCAAGAGACCCAGTACTTC
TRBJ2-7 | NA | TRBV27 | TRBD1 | CAGSLRDRFSYEQYF | TGTGCCGGCAGTCTCAGGGACAGATTCTCCTACGAGCAGTACTTC
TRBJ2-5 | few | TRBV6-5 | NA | CASSYNGAQETQYF | TGTGCCAGCAGTTATAACGGGGCCCAAGAGACCCAGTACTTC
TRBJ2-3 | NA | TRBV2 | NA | CASSGVKEFKDTQYF | TGTGCCAGCAGCGGGGTGAAGGAGTTTAAGGATACGCAGTATTTT
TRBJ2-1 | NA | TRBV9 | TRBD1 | CASSASGTGLDNEQFF | TGTGCCAGCAGCGCCTCCGGGACAGGGTTGGACAATGAGCAGTTCTTC
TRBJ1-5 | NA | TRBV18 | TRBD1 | CASSLFDRDNQPQHF | TGTGCCAGCTCACTCTTCGACAGGGACAATCAGCCCCAGCATTTT
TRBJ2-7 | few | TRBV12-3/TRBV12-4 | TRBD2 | CASSLAESSYEQYF | TGTGCCAGCAGCCTAGCGGAGAGCTCCTACGAGCAGTACTTC
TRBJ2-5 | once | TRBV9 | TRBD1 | CASSARGGGVGETQYF | TGTGCCAGCAGCGCTAGAGGGGGCGGCGTCGGAGAGACCCAGTACTTC
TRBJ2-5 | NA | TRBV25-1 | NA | CASSEVDSGEIQYF | TGTGCCAGCAGTGAAGTGGACAGTGGGGAGATCCAGTACTTC
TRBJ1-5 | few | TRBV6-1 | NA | CASSPLVGSNQPQHF | TGTGCCAGCAGCCCCCTCGTGGGTAGCAATCAGCCCCAGCATTTT
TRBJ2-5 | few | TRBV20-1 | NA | CSARAAEGHPYQETQYF | TGCAGTGCTAGAGCGGCTGAGGGACACCCGTACCAAGAGACCCAGTACTTC
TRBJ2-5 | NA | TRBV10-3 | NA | CAASREKRETQYF | TGTGCCGCCAGTCGGGAAAAGAGAGAGACCCAGTACTTC
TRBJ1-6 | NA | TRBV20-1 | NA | CSATPSRGSPLHF | TGCAGTGCAACACCCTCCAGGGGTTCACCCCTCCACTTT
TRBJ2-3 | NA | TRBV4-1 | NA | CASSQAESTDTQYF | TGCGCCAGCAGCCAAGCTGAGAGCACAGATACGCAGTATTTT
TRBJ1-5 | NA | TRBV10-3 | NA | CAISIQGVNQPQHF | TGTGCCATCAGTATACAGGGAGTCAATCAGCCCCAGCATTTT
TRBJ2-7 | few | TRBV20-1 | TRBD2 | CSARITSAFSYEQYF | TGCAGTGCTAGAATCACTAGCGCCTTCTCCTACGAGCAGTACTTC
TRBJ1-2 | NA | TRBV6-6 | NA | CASSPVANYGYTF | TGTGCCAGCAGCCCCGTTGCTAACTATGGCTACACCTTC
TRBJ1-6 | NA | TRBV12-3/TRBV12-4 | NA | CASNIAGSPLHF | TGTGCCAGCAACATCGCGGGGTCACCCCTCCACTTT
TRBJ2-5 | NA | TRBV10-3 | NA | CAISEGGETQYF | TGTGCCATCAGTGAGGGTGGAGAGACCCAGTACTTC
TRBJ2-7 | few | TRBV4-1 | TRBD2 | CASSQRTSGPYEQYF | TGCGCCAGCAGCCAAAGGACTAGCGGGCCCTACGAGCAGTACTTC
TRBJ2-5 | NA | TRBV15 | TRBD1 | CATSSGTARETQYF | TGTGCCACCAGCAGCGGGACAGCACGAGAGACCCAGTACTTC
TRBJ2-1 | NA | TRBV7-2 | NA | CASSLRLRGLYNGQFF | TGTGCCAGCAGCTTAAGGTTGCGGGGGCTCTACAATGGGCAGTTCTTC
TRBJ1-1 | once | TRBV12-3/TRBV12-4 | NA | CASSKMNTEAFF | TGTGCCAGCAGCAAGATGAACACTGAAGCTTTCTTT
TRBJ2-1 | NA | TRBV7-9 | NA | CASSLVVGDGDNEQFF | TGTGCCAGCAGCTTAGTTGTAGGAGATGGGGACAATGAGCAGTTCTTC
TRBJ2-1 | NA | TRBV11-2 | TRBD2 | CASSWGTSGPEQFF | TGTGCCAGCAGCTGGGGGACTAGCGGGCCGGAGCAGTTCTTC
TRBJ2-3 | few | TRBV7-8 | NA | CASTRGLLEGDTQYF | TGTGCCAGCACAAGGGGACTGCTGGAAGGAGATACGCAGTATTTT
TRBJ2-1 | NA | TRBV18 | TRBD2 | CASSPVIWAGEYNEQFF | TGTGCCAGCTCACCTGTGATTTGGGCGGGGGAATACAATGAGCAGTTCTTC
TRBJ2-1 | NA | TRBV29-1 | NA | CSVTLDSPYEQFF | TGCAGCGTGACCCTTGACAGCCCGTATGAGCAGTTCTTC
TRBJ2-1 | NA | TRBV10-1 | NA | CASRESPTINEQFF | TGCGCCAGCAGGGAGTCCCCGACCATCAATGAGCAGTTCTTC
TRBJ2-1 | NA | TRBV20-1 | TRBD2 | CSARDSAGLVNEQFF | TGCAGTGCTAGAGATTCTGCGGGACTAGTCAATGAGCAGTTCTTC
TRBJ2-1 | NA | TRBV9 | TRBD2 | CASSALTSGNEQFF | TGTGCCAGCAGCGCCCTAACTAGCGGGAATGAGCAGTTCTTC
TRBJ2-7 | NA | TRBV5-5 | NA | CASFPFRQATYEQYF | TGTGCCAGCTTCCCCTTTAGACAGGCCACCTACGAGCAGTACTTC
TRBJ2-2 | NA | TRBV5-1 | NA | CASSSFGGTGELFF | TGCGCCAGCAGCTCCTTCGGCGGCACCGGGGAGCTGTTTTTT
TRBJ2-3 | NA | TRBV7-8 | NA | CASSFPGTKPYPRDTQYF | TGTGCCAGCAGCTTCCCGGGGACAAAACCGTATCCCCGAGATACGCAGTATTTT
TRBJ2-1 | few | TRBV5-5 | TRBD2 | CASSTGLAGGLWAFF | TGTGCCAGCAGCACGGGACTAGCGGGGGGCCTGTGGGCGTTCTTC
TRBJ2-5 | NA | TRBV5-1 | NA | CASSTGLQGQETQYF | TGCGCCAGCAGCACCGGACTACAGGGCCAAGAGACCCAGTACTTC
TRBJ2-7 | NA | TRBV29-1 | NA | CSVEVGSGAEQYF | TGCAGCGTTGAAGTTGGGTCCGGGGCCGAGCAGTACTTC
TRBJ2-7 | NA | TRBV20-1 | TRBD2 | CSAKLAGTYEQYF | TGCAGTGCTAAACTAGCGGGGACCTACGAGCAGTACTTC
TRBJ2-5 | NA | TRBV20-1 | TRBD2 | CSAREAGKETQYF | TGCAGTGCTAGAGAAGCGGGAAAAGAGACCCAGTACTTC
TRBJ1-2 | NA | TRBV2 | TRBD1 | CASSAPGQALFGYTF | TGTGCCAGCAGTGCTCCGGGACAGGCCCTTTTCGGCTACACCTTC
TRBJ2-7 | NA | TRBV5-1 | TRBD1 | CASSAGQGGEQYF | TGCGCCAGCAGCGCGGGACAGGGGGGCGAGCAGTACTTC
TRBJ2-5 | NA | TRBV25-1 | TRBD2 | CASPPPGLEGTQYF | TGTGCCAGCCCCCCACCGGGACTAGAGGGGACCCAGTACTTC
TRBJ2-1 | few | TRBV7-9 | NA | CASSFREKQFF | TGTGCCAGCAGCTTTAGGGAGAAGCAGTTCTTC